The 10 T cell receptor beta chains in this list originate from one sample, sequenced in a study of blood T cell repertoires in COVID-19 (dated by TCRdb to between 2020 and 2021). Receptor libraries were prepared by the immunoSEQ multiplex PCR assay. In its TCRdb copy, this immuneACCESS table keeps in-frame sequences only and misses some clones. Where compared with another copy, unresolved V genes explain less than half of these, and the others have no known cause. In this sample the table shows 150,000 to 180,000 clones, roughly 80% of which occur a single time. About 12% of the sample is taken by the ten largest. The sample consisted of peripheral blood. The source is a woman aged 60 to 75 with COVID-19, enrolled during active disease.

The J gene is TRBJ2-1, the V gene TRBV5-6, with D possibly TRBD1 on 6 matching bases. The V gene's germline CDR1 is SGHDT and CDR2 YYEEEE. The length of the CDR3 is 15 residues. Trimming stripped 2 bases from V and 9 bases from J, with 18 bases between. CDR3 nucleotides: TGTGCCAGCAGCTTTGTTACAGGGCGCCGCGGTGAGCAGTTCTTC. Translation: CASSFVTGRRGEQFF.

The V and J genes are TRBV15 and TRBJ1-3; weak D call: TRBD1 (6 bases). V was shortened by 0 bases and J by 2 bases, with 8 bases between the two germline ends. From germline, CDR1 is LNHNV and CDR2 YYDKDF (reference sequence). This CDR3 has 15 amino acids. The CDR3 coding sequence is TGTGCCACCAGCAGAGACAGGGGAACTGGAAACACCATATATTTT. The encoded protein is CATSRDRGTGNTIYF.

The chain uses TRBV6-5 and TRBJ1-2, with 7 nucleotides matching TRBD1. V lost 7 bases, J lost 5 bases, and 7 bases stayed unmatched. Germline-derived CDR1 and CDR2 are MNHEY and SVGAGI. The CDR3 has 13 amino acids. CDR3 sequence (DNA): TGTGCCAGCACGCCGACAGGGCCTTATGGCTACACCTTC. Protein: CASTPTGPYGYTF.

The chain carries TRBV6-5 and TRBJ1-2, with 7 positions matching TRBD1. Trimming cost V 0 bases and J 5 bases; bases outside gene matches: 6. The germline CDR1 and CDR2 sequences are MNHEY and SVGAGI. This CDR3 is built from 15 residues. CDR3 bases: TGTGCCAGCAGTTACTCCCGGACAGGCTCTTATGGCTACACCTTC. Encoded protein: CASSYSRTGSYGYTF.

V gene TRBV7-9 combines with J gene TRBJ2-7; 12 nucleotides line up with TRBD2. V was pared by 4 bases and J by 5 bases, with 9 bases of the junction left unmatched. From germline, CDR1 is SEHNR and CDR2 FQNEAQ (reference sequence). This CDR3 contains 16 residues. The CDR3 sequence: CASSYPTSGRGNEQYF. In nucleotides, the CDR3 is TGTGCCAGCAGCTACCCGACTAGCGGGAGAGGCAACGAGCAGTACTTC. Using reference TRBV7-9 and TRBJ2-7 for the parts outside the CDR3, the full variable domain is DTGVSQNPRHKITKRGQNVTFRCDPISEHNRLYWYRQTLGQGPEFLTYFQNEAQLEKSRLLSDRFSAERPKGSFSTLEIQRTEQGDSAMYLCASSYPTSGRGNEQYFGPGTRLTVT.

This clone appeared a few times. The gene calls are TRBV7-9 and TRBJ2-3; 7 positions match TRBD1. The CDR3 is made up of 15 amino acids. V was pared by 5 bases and J by 6 bases, with 11 bases of the junction left unmatched. Germline V gene lookup returns CDR1 SEHNR and CDR2 FQNEAQ (reference sequence). CDR3 region: CASSLGDRDADTQYF. CDR3 nucleotide sequence: TGTGCCAGCAGCCTCGGGGACAGAGACGCGGATACGCAGTATTTT.

The chain combines TRBV6-5 with TRBJ1-2; 9 bases fit TRBD1. Germline CDR1 MNHEY, CDR2 SVGAGI. Trimming removed 8 bases from V and 5 bases from J; junction bases left unmatched: 9. The CDR3 runs to 14 residues. CDR3 nucleotides: TGTGCCAGCGAATCGGACAGGGGTCTTTATGGCTACACCTTC. Translating gives CASESDRGLYGYTF.

This rearrangement joins TRBV6-1 to TRBJ1-3; D is possibly TRBD1 (6 bases). This CDR3 has 13 amino acids. Deletions cut 2 bases from V and 7 bases from J, with 9 bases between. Germline V lookup: CDR1 MNHNS, CDR2 SASEGT. CDR3 loop: CASSERQGNTIYF. The CDR3 DNA follows: TGTGCCAGCAGTGAACGGCAGGGGAACACCATATATTTT.

The chain joins TRBV9 to TRBJ1-2, with TRBD1 identical over 8 bases. The CDR3 consists of 14 residues. Germline CDR1 reads SGDLS; CDR2 reads YYNGEE. V gave up 3 bases and J gave up 4 bases; unmatched junction bases: 5. The CDR3 is CASSETGTGYGYTF. The CDR3, as DNA: TGTGCCAGCAGCGAAACCGGGACAGGCTATGGCTACACCTTC. Variable domain in full (rest from reference TRBV9 and TRBJ1-2): DSGVTQTPKHLITATGQRVTLRCSPRSGDLSVYWYQQSLDQGLQFLIQYYNGEERAKGNILERFSAQQFPDLHSELNLSSLELGDSALYFCASSETGTGYGYTFGSGTRLTVV.

The CDR3 DNA follows: TGTGCCAGCAGCCACCAAGTCCAAGCGGGGAGCACAGATACGCAGTATTTT. Its protein product is CASSHQVQAGSTDTQYF. The chain employs TRBV3-1 (or the pseudogene TRBV3-2) and TRBJ2-3; 7 bases match TRBD2. This CDR3 region has 17 residues. Losses at the gene ends were 3 bases for V and 0 bases for J; bases not matched to a gene: 9. The V gene's germline CDR1 is LGHDT and CDR2 YNNKEL (reference sequence).